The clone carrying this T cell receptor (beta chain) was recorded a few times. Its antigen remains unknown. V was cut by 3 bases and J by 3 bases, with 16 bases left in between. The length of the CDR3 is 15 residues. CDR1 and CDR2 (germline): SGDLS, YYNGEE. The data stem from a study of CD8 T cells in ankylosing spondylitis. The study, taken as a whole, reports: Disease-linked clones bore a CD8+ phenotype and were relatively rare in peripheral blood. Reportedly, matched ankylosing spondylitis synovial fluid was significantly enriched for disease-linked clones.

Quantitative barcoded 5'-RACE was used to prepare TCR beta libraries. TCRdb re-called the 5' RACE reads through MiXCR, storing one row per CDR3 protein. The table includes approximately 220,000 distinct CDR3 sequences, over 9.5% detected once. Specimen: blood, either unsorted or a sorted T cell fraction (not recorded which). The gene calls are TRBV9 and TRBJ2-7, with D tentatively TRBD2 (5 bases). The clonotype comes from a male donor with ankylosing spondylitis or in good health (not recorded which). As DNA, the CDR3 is TGTGCCAGCAGCGCCTCCGCCGGGGTGGACTACGAGCAGTACTTC. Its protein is CASSASAGVDYEQYF.